This passage covers 13 T cell receptor beta chains from one sample sequenced in a study of blood T cell repertoires in COVID-19. The method was immunoSEQ multiplex PCR; TCRdb's version includes in-frame clones alone and lacks a portion of them. This table holds about 91,000 clones, 88% found once. Sequencing input: peripheral blood. These TCRs come from a woman at least 80 years old with active COVID-19.

The chain links TRBV5-1 to TRBJ1-2, with D unresolved. CDR1 is SGHRS and CDR2 is YFSETQ in the germline V gene. The CDR3 spans 13 residues. The V and J ends lost 0 bases and 3 bases respectively, with 6 bases between them. The DNA for the CDR3 is TGCGCCAGCAGCTTGGATGGCTACTATGGCTACACCTTC. It yields the protein CASSLDGYYGYTF.

V and J are TRBV5-6 and TRBJ2-1; D may be TRBD2 (5 bases). The CDR3 consists of 12 residues. Germline assignment: CDR1 SGHDT and CDR2 YYEEEE. Deletions cut 4 bases from V and 10 bases from J, with 12 bases between. CDR3 sequence reads: CASSLGLPEQFF. The CDR3 DNA sequence: TGTGCCAGCAGCCTAGGACTTCCCGAGCAGTTCTTC. Supplemented by reference TRBV5-6 and TRBJ2-1, the full variable domain reads DAGVTQSPTHLIKTRGQQVTLRCSPKSGHDTVSWYQQALGQGPQFIFQYYEEEERQRGNFPDRFSGHQFPNYSSELNVNALLLGDSALYLCASSLGLPEQFFGPGTRLTVL.

The chain couples TRBV7-2 to TRBJ1-1, with D maybe TRBD1 (5 bases). The CDR3 is 14 residues long. V lost 3 bases to trimming and J lost 4 bases, with 12 bases between them. Germline V gene sequence: CDR1 SGHTA, CDR2 FQGNSA. The CDR3 sequence is CASSFQGLATEAFF. The CDR3 nucleotides are TGTGCCAGCAGCTTTCAGGGTTTGGCCACTGAAGCTTTCTTT. Supplemented by reference TRBV7-2 and TRBJ1-1, the full variable domain reads GAGVSQSPSNKVTEKGKDVELRCDPISGHTALYWYRQSLGQGLEFLIYFQGNSAPDKSGLPSDRFSAERTGGSVSTLTIQRTQQEDSAVYLCASSFQGLATEAFFGQGTRLTVV.

The rearrangement uses TRBV6-2 or TRBV6-3 and TRBJ2-5, with D perhaps TRBD2 (6 bases). Germline CDR1 and CDR2: MNHEY and SVGEGT. CDR3 length: 14 residues. The ends were cut back, 4 bases at V and 0 bases at J, with 9 bases in the middle. Here the CDR3 reads CASSSRDYQETQYF. Here the CDR3 DNA reads TGTGCCAGCAGTTCGCGGGACTACCAAGAGACCCAGTACTTC.

The rearrangement uses TRBV6-5 and TRBJ2-1; 7 nucleotides match TRBD2. The CDR3 extends over 14 amino acids. V shed 7 bases, J shed 3 bases, and the junction held 6 bases outside the gene matches. Looked up from germline, CDR1 is MNHEY and CDR2 is SVGAGI. CDR3 DNA sequence: TGTGCCAGCACCCGAGCGGGAAGCTACAATGAGCAGTTCTTC. Its translation: CASTRAGSYNEQFF.

This chain joins TRBV21-1 and TRBJ2-1; TRBD1 reflects the table's D call only, with no check against the DNA. TRBV21-1 counts as a pseudogene. The CDR3 consists of 12 residues. The CDR3: CASSGGPEEQFF. Written as DNA, the CDR3 is TGTGCCAGCAGCGGGGGCCCGGAAGAGCAGTTCTTC.

The chain is built from TRBV19 and TRBJ2-6, with TRBD1 matching over 8 bases. In germline, CDR1 is LNHDA, CDR2 SQIVND (reference sequence). With V trimmed by 7 bases and J by 3 bases, 8 bases remained unmatched. This CDR3 has 16 residues. The CDR3 sequence: CASNGQGALGANVLTF. The CDR3 region has the DNA TGTGCCAGTAACGGTCAGGGGGCGCTTGGGGCCAACGTCCTGACTTTC.

This clone appeared a few times. V is TRBV28 and J is TRBJ1-2, with 7 positions matching TRBD1. The CDR3 loop spans 13 amino acids. Germline CDR1 reads MDHEN; CDR2 reads SYDVKM. With V trimmed by 4 bases and J by 7 bases, 6 bases remained unmatched. The CDR3 spells CASSSGGIGGYTF. CDR3 nucleotides: TGTGCCAGCAGTTCAGGGGGTATCGGTGGCTACACCTTC.

The CDR3 nucleotides are TGTGCCAGCAGCAGGGGGTGGCTAGCGGGAAATGAGCAGTTCTTC. This codes for CASSRGWLAGNEQFF. The chain joins TRBV7-6 to TRBJ2-1, with 9 bases matching TRBD2. The length of the CDR3 is 15 residues. CDR1 SGHVS and CDR2 FNYEAQ come from the germline V gene. V was clipped by 5 bases and J by 7 bases; unmatched bases: 9.

The sample holds a few counts of this clone. Written as DNA, the CDR3 is TGTGCCAGCAGTCGGGATGGCGGGAGGGCCTTCAATGAGCAGTTCTTC. Protein sequence: CASSRDGGRAFNEQFF. This chain uses TRBV7-2 with TRBJ2-1; 9 bases are shared with TRBD2. The ends lost 6 bases at V and 6 bases at J; junction bases unmatched: 12. Germline V gene sequence: CDR1 SGHTA, CDR2 FQGNSA. This CDR3 is built from 16 residues.

This chain links TRBV7-9 with TRBJ1-1; D is uncertain. This CDR3 has 13 residues. The ends were cut back, 5 bases at V and 4 bases at J, with 11 bases in the middle. Per germline, CDR1 SEHNR and CDR2 FQNEAQ (reference sequence). As DNA, the CDR3 is TGTGCCAGCAGCCGCACATCAGTCACTGAAGCTTTCTTT. The encoded protein is CASSRTSVTEAFF. The whole variable domain, filled in from reference TRBV7-9 and TRBJ1-1, reads DTGVSQNPRHKITKRGQNVTFRCDPISEHNRLYWYRQTLGQGPEFLTYFQNEAQLEKSRLLSDRFSAERPKGSFSTLEIQRTEQGDSAMYLCASSRTSVTEAFFGQGTRLTVV.

This chain uses TRBV7-9 with TRBJ2-1; 13 bases fit TRBD2. V shed 5 bases and J 3 bases; nucleotides not matched to a gene: 4. CDR1 SEHNR and CDR2 FQNEAQ come from the germline V gene (reference sequence). The CDR3 has 16 residues. The CDR3 nucleotides read TGTGCCAGCAGCCCGGGACTAGCGGGACACTACAATGAGCAGTTCTTC. Its protein product is CASSPGLAGHYNEQFF.

The chain employs TRBV20-1 and TRBJ2-7; D ambiguous. This CDR3 region has 11 residues. V was pared by 0 bases and J by 9 bases, with 9 bases between. Germline values: CDR1 DFQATT, CDR2 SNEGSKA (reference sequence). The CDR3 DNA is TGCAGTGCTAGAGATCTCCGTGTGCAGTACTTC. It yields the protein CSARDLRVQYF.